This T cell receptor (beta chain) was captured in a study of identical twins. Trimming pared 1 base from V and 0 bases from J, leaving 8 bases between. Germline V lookup: CDR1 SGHKS, CDR2 YYEKEE (reference sequence). CDR3 size: 15 residues. TCRdb re-derived calls from the 5' RACE reads in MiXCR, one entry per CDR3 protein. The top ten hold 0.27% of the sample, which has 1.5 million to 2 million distinct CDR3 sequences, 32% seen once. The clonotype originates from a newborn girl in good health. Sequencing was performed on cord blood. The rearrangement links TRBV5-5 to TRBJ2-4; no clear D. For the CDR3, the DNA is TGTGCCAGCAGCTTGAATGGAGTAGCCAAAAACATTCAGTACTTC. It specifies CASSLNGVAKNIQYF.